This entry is about one T cell receptor beta chain. Its antigen is currently unknown. TCR beta CDR3 region amplification was performed from RNA transcripts. HTBI primers drove first-round RT-PCR of the TCR CDR3. TCRdb re-called the multiplex PCR reads through MiXCR, storing one row per CDR3 protein. The sample lists hundreds of thousands of distinct CDR3 sequences; around 13% were seen once. Germline CDR1 is SGHRS and CDR2 is YFSETQ. J gave up 10 bases and V 6 bases, and 16 bases lay outside the gene matches. The length of the CDR3 is 17 residues. These data come from a study of T cells in Graves' hyperthyroidism and ophthalmopathy. Study-level results: In blood, most of the thyroid clonotypes expanded above 0.001 were also present. Prediction of ophthalmopathy progression came a median approximately 7 months pre-onset.

The chain couples TRBV5-1 to TRBJ2-3; 14 bases fit TRBD2. The sample was blood. The receptor comes from a woman aged 18-35 years with Graves' hyperthyroidism. The CDR3 sequence is CASTPVMGLAGVSAQYF. The CDR3 DNA reads TGCGCCAGCACCCCCGTGATGGGACTAGCGGGAGTTTCCGCGCAGTATTTT.